Listed below are T cell receptor beta chains from one sample, sequenced in a study of blood T cell repertoires in COVID-19. The data were produced by immunoSEQ multiplex PCR, yet TCRdb's version contains in-frame clones alone and is incomplete. The data show 59,000 or so clones, approximately 91% seen once. Sequencing was performed on peripheral blood. Source of these receptors: a human donor in a cohort sampled during active COVID-19. Both conserved end residues are part of each CDR3.

v_gene	j_gene	CDR3aa
TRBV11-3	TRBJ1-2	CASSSTSQGGGYTF
TRBV11-3	TRBJ2-5	CASSLEGGMLETQYF
TRBV10-3	TRBJ1-2	CAISEPRAAANYGYTF
TRBV28	TRBJ2-3	CASSPPGVASTDTQYF
TRBV23-1	TRBJ2-7	CASSQSKGQGPYEQYF
TRBV6-2/TRBV6-3	TRBJ1-5	CASSYPQGRRGQPQHF
TRBV7-6	TRBJ1-2	CASSLEAGPFYGYTF
TRBV4-1	TRBJ2-7	CASSTRDSGSYEQYF
TRBV28	TRBJ1-4	CASSYGSNEKLFF
TRBV19	TRBJ1-4	CASKNPGTVEKLFF
TRBV15	TRBJ1-3	CATSRDGGSGNTIYF
TRBV18	TRBJ2-2	CASSSNRGHGELFF
TRBV4-1	TRBJ2-7	CASSQLLGGSYEQYF
TRBV18	TRBJ2-2	CASSPPVGQGAVTGELFF
TRBV4-1	TRBJ1-6	CASSQESQVVSYSPLHF
TRBV11-3	TRBJ2-1	CASSLDIGTAIDNEQFF
TRBV7-9	TRBJ1-4	CASNTGTTGNEKLFF
TRBV7-8	TRBJ2-5	CASSLAATRETQYF
TRBV6-5	TRBJ2-1	CASRQGTYNEQFF
TRBV7-3	TRBJ2-3	CASSLRGGSTDTQYF
TRBV4-3	TRBJ2-5	CASSYGLARQETQYF
TRBV6-2/TRBV6-3	TRBJ2-3	CASSKLAGVVDTQYF
TRBV6-1	TRBJ1-1	CASSELTALNTEAFF
TRBV6-2/TRBV6-3	TRBJ1-2	CASSSRTGENYGYTF
TRBV5-1	TRBJ2-1	CASSFRDRGTNEQFF
TRBV25-1	TRBJ2-7	CASSSLGQGPAKAYEQYF
TRBV6-2/TRBV6-3	TRBJ1-1	CASSHLRGYDTEAFF
TRBV5-8	TRBJ1-6	CASSLGGGPIASPLHF
TRBV7-2	TRBJ2-7	CASSTTTGAVSYEQYF
TRBV2	TRBJ2-7	CASRMAPTGEQYF
TRBV28	TRBJ1-4	CASSTNRATNEKLFF
TRBV6-5	TRBJ2-5	CATRLGPPETQYF
TRBV7-2	TRBJ2-7	CASSLLGRDEQYF
TRBV20-1	TRBJ2-7	CSASSDRDYEQYF
TRBV24-1	TRBJ1-4	CATSDFDRVDEKLFF
TRBV6-5	TRBJ2-6	CASRGLFSGANVLTF
TRBV2	TRBJ1-2	CATNSDGGDRIF
TRBV15	TRBJ2-7	CATRGGTAAYEQYF
TRBV7-3	TRBJ2-1	CASSPGRSYNEQFF
TRBV6-2/TRBV6-3	TRBJ1-2	CASSSLLSGSTGYTF
TRBV6-5	TRBJ2-3	CASRGQASTDTQYF
TRBV4-1	TRBJ1-5	CASSLTWARGPQPQHF
TRBV27	TRBJ2-7	CASSRGGGAYEQYF
TRBV5-6	TRBJ1-5	CASSLAEQPQHF
TRBV2	TRBJ2-1	CASTKGQGHYNEQFF
TRBV29-1	TRBJ2-5	CSVDGTAWATQYF
TRBV28	TRBJ1-1	CASSFERGLNTEAFF
TRBV6-5	TRBJ2-7	CASSYSSTVNYEQYF
TRBV19	TRBJ2-7	CASTSGSYEQYF
TRBV6-4	TRBJ2-3	CASSDSGQGPDTQYF
TRBV6-2/TRBV6-3	TRBJ2-7	CASSYSRGLYEQYF
TRBV11-1	TRBJ2-3	CASGQNTDTQYF
TRBV11-3	TRBJ2-3	CASSPSGSKQYF
TRBV7-8	TRBJ1-1	CASSSRGGQGAYAEAFF
TRBV9	TRBJ2-3	CASSVAGGSRVGTDTQYF
TRBV27	TRBJ2-7	CASSFGLADAYEQYF
TRBV24-1	TRBJ2-1	CATSDSTPGRGQFF